The entry below describes one TCR beta chain. The study ran its PCR with 60 Vbeta and 13 Jbeta primers. Here immunoSEQ multiplex PCR was the method, and the copy in TCRdb shows in-frame clones only, minus some. The sample consists of 120,000 to 150,000 clones, 82% of them appearing once. These data belong to a study of cytomegalovirus exposure and HLA in healthy donors. This receptor was obtained from a young man in good health and CMV-seropositive. Material for sequencing was PBMCs.

This chain's CDR3 is CSARGGTEAFF. CDR3 in DNA: TGCAGTGCTAGGGGAGGGACTGAAGCTTTCTTT. The chain joins TRBV20-1 to TRBJ1-1; unclear D gene. Per the germline V gene, CDR1 is DFQATT and CDR2 is SNEGSKA (reference sequence). V dropped 3 bases and J dropped 5 bases, with 7 bases sitting between them. This CDR3 is built from 11 residues.